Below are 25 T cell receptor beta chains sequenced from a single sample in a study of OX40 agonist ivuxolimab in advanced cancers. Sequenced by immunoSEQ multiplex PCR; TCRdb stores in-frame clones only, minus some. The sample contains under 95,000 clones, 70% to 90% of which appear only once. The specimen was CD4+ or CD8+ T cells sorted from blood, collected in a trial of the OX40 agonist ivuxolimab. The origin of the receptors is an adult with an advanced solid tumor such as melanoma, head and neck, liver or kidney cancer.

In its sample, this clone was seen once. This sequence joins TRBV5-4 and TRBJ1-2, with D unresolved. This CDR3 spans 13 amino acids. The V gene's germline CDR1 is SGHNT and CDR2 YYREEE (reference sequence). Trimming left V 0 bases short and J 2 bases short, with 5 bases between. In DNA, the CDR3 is TGTGCCAGCAGCTTGGGAGGGAACTATGGCTACACCTTC. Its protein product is CASSLGGNYGYTF.

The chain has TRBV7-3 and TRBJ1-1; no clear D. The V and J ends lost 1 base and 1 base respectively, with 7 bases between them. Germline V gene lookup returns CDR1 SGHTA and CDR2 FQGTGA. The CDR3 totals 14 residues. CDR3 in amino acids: CASSLSGRNTEAFF. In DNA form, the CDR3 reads TGTGCCAGCAGCTTAAGCGGGCGGAACACTGAAGCTTTCTTT.

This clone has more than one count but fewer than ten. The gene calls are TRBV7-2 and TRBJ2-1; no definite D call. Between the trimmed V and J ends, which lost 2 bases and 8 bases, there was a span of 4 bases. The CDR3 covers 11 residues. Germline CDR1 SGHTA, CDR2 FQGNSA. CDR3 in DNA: TGTGCCAGCAGCTTAAGCGATGAGCAGTTCTTC. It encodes CASSLSDEQFF. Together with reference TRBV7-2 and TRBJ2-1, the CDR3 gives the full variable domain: GAGVSQSPSNKVTEKGKDVELRCDPISGHTALYWYRQSLGQGLEFLIYFQGNSAPDKSGLPSDRFSAERTGGSVSTLTIQRTQQEDSAVYLCASSLSDEQFFGPGTRLTVL.

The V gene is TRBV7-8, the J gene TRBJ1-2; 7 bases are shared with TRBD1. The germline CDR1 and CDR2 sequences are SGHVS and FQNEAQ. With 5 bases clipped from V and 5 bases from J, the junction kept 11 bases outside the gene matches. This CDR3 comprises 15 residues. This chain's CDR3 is CASSTRGGGGYGYTF. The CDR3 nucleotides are TGTGCCAGCAGCACCCGAGGGGGCGGGGGGTATGGCTACACCTTC.

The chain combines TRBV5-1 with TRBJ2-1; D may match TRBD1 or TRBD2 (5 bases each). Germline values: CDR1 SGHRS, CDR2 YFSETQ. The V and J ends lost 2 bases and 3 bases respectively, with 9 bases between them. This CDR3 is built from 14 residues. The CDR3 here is CASSLEGRYNEQFF. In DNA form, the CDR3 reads TGCGCCAGCAGCTTAGAGGGACGCTACAATGAGCAGTTCTTC.

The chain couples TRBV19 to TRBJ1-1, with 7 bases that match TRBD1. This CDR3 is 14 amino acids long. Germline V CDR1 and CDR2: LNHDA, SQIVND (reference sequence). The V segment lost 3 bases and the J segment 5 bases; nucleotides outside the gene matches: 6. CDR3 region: CASSIPQGGTEAFF. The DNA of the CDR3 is TGTGCCAGTAGTATCCCCCAGGGGGGGACTGAAGCTTTCTTT. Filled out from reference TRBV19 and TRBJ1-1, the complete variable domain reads DGGITQSPKYLFRKEGQNVTLSCEQNLNHDAMYWYRQDPGQGLRLIYYSQIVNDFQKGDIAEGYSVSREKKESFPLTVTSAQKNPTAFYLCASSIPQGGTEAFFGQGTRLTVV.

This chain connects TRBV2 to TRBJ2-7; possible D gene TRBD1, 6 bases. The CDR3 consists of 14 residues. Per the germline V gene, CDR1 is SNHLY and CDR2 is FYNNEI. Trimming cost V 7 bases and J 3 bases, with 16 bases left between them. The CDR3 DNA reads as TGTGCCAGCACTCATGGGACAAGCGTCTACGAGCAGTACTTC. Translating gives CASTHGTSVYEQYF.

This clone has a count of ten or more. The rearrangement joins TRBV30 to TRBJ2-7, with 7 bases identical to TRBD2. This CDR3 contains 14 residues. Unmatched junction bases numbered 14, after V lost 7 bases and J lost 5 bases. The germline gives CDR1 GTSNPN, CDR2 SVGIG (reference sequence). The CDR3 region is CASTARPGGNEQYF. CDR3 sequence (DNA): TGTGCCTCGACGGCCCGGCCGGGAGGTAACGAGCAGTACTTC.

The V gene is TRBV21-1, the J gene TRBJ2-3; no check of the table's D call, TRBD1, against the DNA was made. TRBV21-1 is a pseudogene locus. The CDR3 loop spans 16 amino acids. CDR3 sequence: CASTLSRTEEGDTQYF. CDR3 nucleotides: TGTGCCAGCACCCTATCTCGGACAGAGGAAGGAGATACGCAGTATTTT.

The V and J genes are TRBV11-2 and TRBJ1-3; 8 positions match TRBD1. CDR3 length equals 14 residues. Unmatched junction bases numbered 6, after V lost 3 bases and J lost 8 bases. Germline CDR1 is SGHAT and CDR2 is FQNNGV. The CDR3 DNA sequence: TGTGCCAGCAGCTTGGACAGGGACCTTGACACCATATATTTT. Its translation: CASSLDRDLDTIYF. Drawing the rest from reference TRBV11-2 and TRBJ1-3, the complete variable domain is EAGVAQSPRYKIIEKRQSVAFWCNPISGHATLYWYQQILGQGPKLLIQFQNNGVVDDSQLPKDRFSAERLKGVDSTLKIQPAKLEDSAVYLCASSLDRDLDTIYFGEGSWLTVV.

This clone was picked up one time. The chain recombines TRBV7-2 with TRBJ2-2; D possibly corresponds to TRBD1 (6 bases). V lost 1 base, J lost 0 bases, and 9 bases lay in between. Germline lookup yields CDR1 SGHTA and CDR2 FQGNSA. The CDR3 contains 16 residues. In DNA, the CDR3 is TGTGCCAGCAGCTTAGTGGCAGGGGCGAACACCGGGGAGCTGTTTTTT. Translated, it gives CASSLVAGANTGELFF.

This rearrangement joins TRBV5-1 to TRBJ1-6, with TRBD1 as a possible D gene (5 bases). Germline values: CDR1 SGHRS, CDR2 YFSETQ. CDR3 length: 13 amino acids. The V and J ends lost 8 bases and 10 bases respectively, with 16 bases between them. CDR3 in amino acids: CASTPTGNSPLHF. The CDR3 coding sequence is TGCGCCAGTACACCCACAGGAAACTCACCCCTCCACTTT. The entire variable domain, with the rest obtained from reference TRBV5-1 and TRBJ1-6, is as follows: KAGVTQTPRYLIKTRGQQVTLSCSPISGHRSVSWYQQTPGQGLQFLFEYFSETQRNKGNFPGRFSGRQFSNSRSEMNVSTLELGDSALYLCASTPTGNSPLHFGNGTRLTVT.

In DNA form, the CDR3 reads TGCGCCAGCAGCAGGGGACAACTCACCGGGGAGCTGTTTTTT. Translation gives CASSRGQLTGELFF. The chain joins TRBV5-1 to TRBJ2-2; possibly TRBD1 for D (6 bases). V was cut by 4 bases and J by 4 bases, with 11 bases left in between. Germline CDR1 SGHRS, CDR2 YFSETQ. This CDR3 comprises 14 residues.

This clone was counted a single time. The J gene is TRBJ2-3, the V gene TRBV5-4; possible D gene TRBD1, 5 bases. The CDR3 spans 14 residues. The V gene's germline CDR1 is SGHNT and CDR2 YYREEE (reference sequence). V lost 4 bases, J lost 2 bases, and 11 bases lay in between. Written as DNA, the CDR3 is TGTGCCAGCAGCAGACAGACAGACACAGATACGCAGTATTTT. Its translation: CASSRQTDTDTQYF.

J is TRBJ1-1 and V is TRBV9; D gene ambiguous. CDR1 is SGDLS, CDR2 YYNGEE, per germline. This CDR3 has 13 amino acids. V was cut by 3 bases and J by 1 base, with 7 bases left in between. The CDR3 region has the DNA TGTGCCAGCAGCGGCTCAGGGAACACTGAAGCTTTCTTT. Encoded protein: CASSGSGNTEAFF.

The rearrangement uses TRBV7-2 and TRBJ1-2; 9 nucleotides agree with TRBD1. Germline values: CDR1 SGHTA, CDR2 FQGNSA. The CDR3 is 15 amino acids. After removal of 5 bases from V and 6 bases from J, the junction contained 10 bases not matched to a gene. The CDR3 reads CASSPGGQGYNGYTF. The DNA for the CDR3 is TGTGCCAGCAGCCCCGGCGGACAGGGGTATAATGGCTACACCTTC.

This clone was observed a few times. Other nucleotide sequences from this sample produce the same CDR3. The CDR3 DNA reads as TGTGCCAGCAGTGAGGGGTCCCTCTCCTACGAGCAGTACTTC. This sequence encodes CASSEGSLSYEQYF. The rearrangement uses TRBV2 and TRBJ2-7; D not resolved. The V end lost 3 bases, the J end lost 0 bases, and 9 bases lay between the germline ends. CDR1 is SNHLY and CDR2 is FYNNEI in the germline V gene. The CDR3 extends over 14 amino acids.

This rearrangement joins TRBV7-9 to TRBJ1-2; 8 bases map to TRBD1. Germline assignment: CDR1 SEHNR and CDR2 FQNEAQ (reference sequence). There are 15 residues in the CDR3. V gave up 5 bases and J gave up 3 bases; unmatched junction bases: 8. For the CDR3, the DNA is TGTGCCAGCAGCCATAAACAGGGGGAATACTATGGCTACACCTTC. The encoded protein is CASSHKQGEYYGYTF.

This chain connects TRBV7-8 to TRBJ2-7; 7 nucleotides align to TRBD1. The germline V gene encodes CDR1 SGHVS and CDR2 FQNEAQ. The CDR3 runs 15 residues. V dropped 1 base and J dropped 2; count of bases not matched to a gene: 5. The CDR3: CASSLGQGVPYEQYF. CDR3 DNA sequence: TGTGCCAGCAGCTTAGGGCAGGGGGTCCCCTACGAGCAGTACTTC.

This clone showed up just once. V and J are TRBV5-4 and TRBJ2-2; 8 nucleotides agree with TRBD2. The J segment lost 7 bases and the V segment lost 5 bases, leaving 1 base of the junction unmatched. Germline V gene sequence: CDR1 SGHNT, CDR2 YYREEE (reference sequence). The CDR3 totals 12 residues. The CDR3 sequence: CASSREGGELFF. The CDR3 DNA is TGTGCCAGCAGTCGGGAGGGCGGGGAGCTGTTTTTT.

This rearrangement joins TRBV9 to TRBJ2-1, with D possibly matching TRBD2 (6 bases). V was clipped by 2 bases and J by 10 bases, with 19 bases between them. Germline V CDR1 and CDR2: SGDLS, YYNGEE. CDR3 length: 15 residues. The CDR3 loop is CASSVSGSELREQFF. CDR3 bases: TGTGCCAGCAGCGTTAGCGGTAGTGAGCTCAGGGAGCAGTTCTTC.

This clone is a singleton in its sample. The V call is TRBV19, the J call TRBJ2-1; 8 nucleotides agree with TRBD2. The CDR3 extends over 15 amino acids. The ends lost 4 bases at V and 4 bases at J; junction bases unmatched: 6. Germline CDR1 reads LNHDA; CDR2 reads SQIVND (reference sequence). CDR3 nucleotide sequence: TGTGCCAGTAGTAAGAGCGGGGGATTTTACAATGAGCAGTTCTTC. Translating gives CASSKSGGFYNEQFF.

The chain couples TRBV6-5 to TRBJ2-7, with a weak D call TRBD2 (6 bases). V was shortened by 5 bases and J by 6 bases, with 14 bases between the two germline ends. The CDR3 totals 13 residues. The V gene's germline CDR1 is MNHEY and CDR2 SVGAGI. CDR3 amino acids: CASSLTGGSEQYF. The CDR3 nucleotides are TGTGCCAGCAGTCTTACCGGGGGTTCCGAGCAGTACTTC.

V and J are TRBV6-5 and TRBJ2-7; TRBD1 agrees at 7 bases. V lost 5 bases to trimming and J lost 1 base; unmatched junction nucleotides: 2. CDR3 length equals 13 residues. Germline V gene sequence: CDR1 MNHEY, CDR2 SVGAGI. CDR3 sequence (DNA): TGTGCCAGCAGTCGGACAGGATCCTACGAGCAGTACTTC. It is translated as CASSRTGSYEQYF.

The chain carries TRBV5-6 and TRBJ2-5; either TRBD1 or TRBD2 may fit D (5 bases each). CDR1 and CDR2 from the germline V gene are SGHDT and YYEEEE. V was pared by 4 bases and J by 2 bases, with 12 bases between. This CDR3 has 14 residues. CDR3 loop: CASSPGPRQETQYF. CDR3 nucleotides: TGTGCCAGCAGCCCGGGACCCAGACAAGAGACCCAGTACTTC.